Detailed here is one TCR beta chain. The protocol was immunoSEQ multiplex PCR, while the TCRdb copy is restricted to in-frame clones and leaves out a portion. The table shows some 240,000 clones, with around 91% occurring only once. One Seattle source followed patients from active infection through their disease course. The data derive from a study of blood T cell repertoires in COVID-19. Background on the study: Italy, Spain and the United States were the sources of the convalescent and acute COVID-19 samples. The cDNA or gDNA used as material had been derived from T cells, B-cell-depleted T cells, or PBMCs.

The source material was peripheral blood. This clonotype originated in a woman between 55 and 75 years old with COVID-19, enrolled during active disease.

CDR3 protein: CASSIVVGQPQHF. The CDR3 DNA is TGTGCCAGTAGTATAGTGGTCGGGCAGCCCCAGCATTTT. This chain joins TRBV19 and TRBJ1-5; no firm D call. The CDR3 contains 13 residues. Germline CDR1 is LNHDA and CDR2 is SQIVND (reference sequence). V lost 1 base, J lost 7 bases, and 8 bases lay in between.